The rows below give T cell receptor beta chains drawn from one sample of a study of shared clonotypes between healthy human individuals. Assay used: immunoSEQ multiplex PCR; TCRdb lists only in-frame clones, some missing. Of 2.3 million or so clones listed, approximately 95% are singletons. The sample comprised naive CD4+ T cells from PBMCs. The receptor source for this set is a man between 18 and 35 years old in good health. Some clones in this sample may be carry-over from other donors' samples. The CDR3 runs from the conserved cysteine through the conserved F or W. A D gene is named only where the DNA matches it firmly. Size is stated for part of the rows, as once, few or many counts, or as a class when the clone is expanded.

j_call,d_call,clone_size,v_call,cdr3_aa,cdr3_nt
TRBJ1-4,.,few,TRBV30,CAWSRQGNEKLFF,TGTGCCTGGAGTAGGCAGGGTAATGAAAAACTGTTTTTT
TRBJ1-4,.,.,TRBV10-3,CAISESEANEKLFF,TGTGCCATCAGTGAGTCGGAGGCTAATGAAAAACTGTTTTTT
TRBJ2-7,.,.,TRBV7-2,CASSLQPVWGYEQYF,TGTGCCAGCAGCTTACAGCCAGTATGGGGCTACGAGCAGTACTTC
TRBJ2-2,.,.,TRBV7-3,CASSSSSGELFF,TGTGCCAGCAGCTCCTCATCCGGGGAGCTGTTTTTT
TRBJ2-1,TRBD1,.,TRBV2,CARITGGSYNEQFF,TGTGCCAGAATTACAGGGGGCTCCTACAATGAGCAGTTCTTC
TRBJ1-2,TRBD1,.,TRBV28,CASSRDRGYGYTF,TGTGCCAGCAGTAGAGACAGGGGCTATGGCTACACCTTC
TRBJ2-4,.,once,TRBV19,CASSVLSGGIQYF,TGTGCCAGTAGTGTCCTTTCCGGGGGCATTCAGTACTTC
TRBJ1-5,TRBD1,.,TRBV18,CASSRSDRGDNQPQHF,TGTGCCAGCTCACGGTCGGACAGGGGGGACAATCAGCCCCAGCATTTT
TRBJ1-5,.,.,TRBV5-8,CASSIRTDYSNQPQHF,TGTGCCAGCAGCATCCGGACGGATTATAGCAATCAGCCCCAGCATTTT
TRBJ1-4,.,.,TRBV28,CASSEGNNEKLFF,TGTGCCAGCAGTGAGGGTAATAATGAAAAACTGTTTTTT
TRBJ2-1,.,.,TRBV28,CASTSAGQLSSYNEQFF,TGTGCCAGTACTAGTGCGGGACAATTAAGCTCCTACAATGAGCAGTTCTTC
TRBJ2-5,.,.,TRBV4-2,CASSQDPRSGETQYF,TGTGCCAGCAGCCAAGATCCTAGATCGGGAGAGACCCAGTACTTC
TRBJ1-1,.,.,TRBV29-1,CSAPDTQNTEAFF,TGCAGCGCACCGGACACTCAGAACACTGAAGCTTTCTTT
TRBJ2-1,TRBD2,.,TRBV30,CAWIPTGASGRNEQFF,TGTGCCTGGATCCCAACGGGGGCTAGCGGGCGGAATGAGCAGTTCTTC
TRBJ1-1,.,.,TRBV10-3,CAISESAALNTEAFF,TGTGCCATCAGTGAGTCCGCGGCTTTGAACACTGAAGCTTTCTTT
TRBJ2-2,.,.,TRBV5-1,CASSLQPSNTGELFF,TGCGCCAGCAGCTTGCAACCATCGAACACCGGGGAGCTGTTTTTT
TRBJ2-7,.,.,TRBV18,CASAVQLAQGYEQYF,TGTGCCAGCGCAGTACAGCTGGCCCAGGGGTACGAGCAGTACTTC
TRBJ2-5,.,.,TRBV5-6,CASSLGWAGTETQYF,TGTGCCAGCAGCTTGGGCTGGGCAGGGACAGAGACCCAGTACTTC
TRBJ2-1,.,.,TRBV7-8,CASSLVGSRIRNEQFF,TGTGCCAGCAGCTTAGTAGGATCTAGGATACGCAATGAGCAGTTCTTC
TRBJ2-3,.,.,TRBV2,CASSEARDTQYF,TGTGCCAGCAGTGAAGCGCGAGATACGCAGTATTTT
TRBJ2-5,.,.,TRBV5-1,CASSDIRGEGETQYF,TGCGCCAGCAGCGACATCCGCGGGGAAGGGGAGACCCAGTACTTC
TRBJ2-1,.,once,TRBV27,CASSPTPPAGENEQFF,TGTGCCAGCAGTCCCACCCCCCCGGCAGGGGAAAATGAGCAGTTCTTC
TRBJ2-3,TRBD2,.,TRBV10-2,CASSEERTSHSLDTQYF,TGCGCCAGCAGTGAAGAAAGGACTAGCCACAGTTTAGATACGCAGTATTTT
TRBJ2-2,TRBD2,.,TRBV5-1,CASSLRSGSGTGELFF,TGCGCCAGCAGCTTGCGTAGCGGGAGTGGCACCGGGGAGCTGTTTTTT
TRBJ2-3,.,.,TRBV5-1,CASRQLGTGDTQYF,TGCGCCAGCAGACAGCTAGGGACCGGGGATACGCAGTATTTT
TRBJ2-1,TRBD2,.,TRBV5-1,CASSLSTSGIPSSYNEQFF,TGCGCCAGCAGCTTGTCGACTAGCGGGATACCGAGCTCCTACAATGAGCAGTTCTTC
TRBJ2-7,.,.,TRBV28,CASSLHRNSYEQYF,TGTGCCAGCAGTTTACACAGGAACTCCTACGAGCAGTACTTC
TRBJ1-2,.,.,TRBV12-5,CASGLSAVYGYTF,TGTGCTAGTGGTTTGTCGGCGGTCTATGGCTACACCTTC
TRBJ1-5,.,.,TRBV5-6,CASSFYDRVRDNQPQHF,TGTGCCAGCAGCTTTTACGATAGAGTCAGGGACAATCAGCCCCAGCATTTT
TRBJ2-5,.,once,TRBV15,CATSLRDTRWETQYF,TGTGCCACCAGCCTAAGGGATACGCGTTGGGAGACCCAGTACTTC
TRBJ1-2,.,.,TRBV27,CASGRDVINYGYTF,TGTGCCAGTGGGAGGGACGTAATTAACTATGGCTACACCTTC
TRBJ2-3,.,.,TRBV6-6,CASSPVGPHTDTQYF,TGTGCCAGCAGTCCAGTGGGGCCGCACACAGATACGCAGTATTTT
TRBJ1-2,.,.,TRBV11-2,CASSFSGVNYGYTF,TGTGCCAGCAGCTTCTCAGGGGTCAACTATGGCTACACCTTC
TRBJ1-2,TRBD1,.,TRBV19,CASSPRQGADYGYTF,TGTGCCAGTAGTCCCCGACAGGGGGCGGACTATGGCTACACCTTC
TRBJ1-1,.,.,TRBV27,CASSLEGQDTEAFF,TGTGCCAGCAGTTTAGAGGGGCAGGACACTGAAGCTTTCTTT
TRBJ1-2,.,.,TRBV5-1,CASSSPPAPQKDPGYTF,TGCGCCAGCAGCTCCCCCCCTGCCCCGCAGAAGGACCCTGGCTACACCTTC
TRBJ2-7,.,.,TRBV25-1,CASSESWGIAVKQYF,TGTGCCAGCAGTGAATCGTGGGGGATCGCTGTCAAGCAGTACTTC
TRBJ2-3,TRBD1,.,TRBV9,CASSTRTGSDTQYF,TGTGCCAGCAGCACCCGGACAGGGTCAGATACGCAGTATTTT
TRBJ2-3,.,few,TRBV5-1,CASSFTDTQYF,TGCGCCAGCAGCTTCACAGATACGCAGTATTTT
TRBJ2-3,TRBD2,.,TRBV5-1,CASTSGTFTDTQYF,TGCGCCAGCACTAGCGGGACATTCACAGATACGCAGTATTTT
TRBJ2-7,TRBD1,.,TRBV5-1,CASSLDRGSYEQYF,TGCGCCAGCAGCTTGGACAGGGGATCCTACGAGCAGTACTTC
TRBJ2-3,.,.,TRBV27,CASSLWPGAVADTQYF,TGTGCCAGCAGTTTATGGCCGGGAGCGGTAGCAGATACGCAGTATTTT
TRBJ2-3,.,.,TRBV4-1,CASSHAEGDTQYF,TGCGCCAGCAGCCATGCAGAGGGAGATACGCAGTATTTT
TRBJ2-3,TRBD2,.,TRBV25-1,CASSEYRTSGLETQYF,TGTGCCAGCAGTGAATACCGTACTAGCGGGCTGGAAACGCAGTATTTT
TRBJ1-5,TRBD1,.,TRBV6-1,CASSDQGVEQPQHF,TGTGCCAGCAGTGATCAGGGGGTAGAGCAGCCCCAGCATTTT
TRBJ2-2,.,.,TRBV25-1,CASSEEGQGTSFTGELFF,TGTGCCAGCAGTGAAGAGGGGCAGGGGACTTCTTTTACCGGGGAGCTGTTTTTT
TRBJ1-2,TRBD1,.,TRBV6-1,CAGEGTGGPYGYTF,TGTGCCGGAGAAGGGACAGGGGGCCCCTATGGCTACACCTTC
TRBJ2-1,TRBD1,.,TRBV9,CASSYTGGSQFF,TGTGCCAGCAGCTATACAGGGGGCTCGCAGTTCTTC
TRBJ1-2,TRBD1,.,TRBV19,CARARRGRFPSDYGYTF,TGTGCCAGGGCTAGGAGGGGGCGGTTCCCATCAGACTATGGCTACACCTTC
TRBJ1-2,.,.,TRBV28,CASSFPGGGEAVYGYTF,TGTGCCAGCAGTTTCCCCGGCGGGGGGGAGGCGGTCTATGGCTACACCTTC
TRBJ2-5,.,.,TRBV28,CASSSGGFQETQYF,TGTGCCAGCAGTTCGGGGGGCTTTCAAGAGACCCAGTACTTC
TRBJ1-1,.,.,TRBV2,CASSFVASLSEAFF,TGTGCCAGCAGTTTTGTCGCCTCCCTATCTGAAGCTTTCTTT
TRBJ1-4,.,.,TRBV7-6,CASSSSVAIGEKLFF,TGTGCCAGCAGCTCTAGCGTGGCAATTGGGGAAAAACTGTTTTTT
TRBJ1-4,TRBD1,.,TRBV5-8,CASSRAVGTGVEKLFF,TGTGCCAGCAGCCGGGCCGTGGGGACAGGGGTTGAAAAACTGTTTTTT
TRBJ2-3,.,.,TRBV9,CASSPKHTRDTQYF,TGTGCCAGCAGCCCCAAACATACCAGGGATACGCAGTATTTT